Listed here are 12 T cell receptor beta chains from one sample, sequenced in a study of OX40 agonist ivuxolimab in advanced cancers. Only in-frame clones appear in the TCRdb table, and some are missing; sequencing was by immunoSEQ multiplex PCR. This table holds about 28,000 clones, roughly 84% found once. The sample was CD4+ or CD8+ T cells sorted from blood, taken in a trial of the OX40 agonist ivuxolimab. The receptor source for this set is an adult with an advanced solid tumor such as melanoma, head and neck, liver or kidney cancer.

The gene calls are TRBV9 and TRBJ2-7; D is unclear. This CDR3 has 13 residues. Per germline, CDR1 SGDLS and CDR2 YYNGEE. With 3 bases removed from V and 5 bases from J, the gap between germline ends came to 12 bases. The CDR3 nucleotides are TGTGCCAGCAGCGCCCCTCTTTCCCACGAGCAGTACTTC. This sequence encodes CASSAPLSHEQYF.

The chain employs TRBV2 and TRBJ2-2; the D is unclear. This CDR3 region has 14 residues. Germline values: CDR1 SNHLY, CDR2 FYNNEI. With 0 bases removed from V and 5 bases from J, the gap between germline ends came to 7 bases. This CDR3 reads CASSEALRTGELFF. The DNA of the CDR3 is TGTGCCAGCAGTGAAGCGCTCCGGACCGGGGAGCTGTTTTTT.

On this clone itself: One end of the junction does not line up with germline, which may come from a read error. Other DNA sequences from this sample encode an identical CDR3 as well. The chain links TRBV11-3 to TRBJ2-7; no clear D. This CDR3 is 14 amino acids long. Per the germline V gene, CDR1 is SGHNT and CDR2 is YENEEA. For the CDR3, the DNA is TGTGCCAGCAGCTTAGGGCGGAGTCCCTACGAGCAATACTTC. Amino acid sequence: CASSLGRSPYEQYF.

The chain combines TRBV5-1 with TRBJ2-7; 10 bases map to TRBD1. The CDR3 has 15 residues. The trim removed 3 bases at V and 3 bases at J, leaving 6 bases unmatched. Germline values: CDR1 SGHRS, CDR2 YFSETQ. CDR3 amino acids: CASSSPGTGVYEQYF. In DNA form, the CDR3 reads TGCGCCAGCAGCTCCCCCGGGACAGGGGTCTACGAGCAGTACTTC.

This clone came up a few times. The chain carries TRBV12-1 and TRBJ2-5; no DNA check was done on the table's D call, TRBD2. TRBV12-1 is marked as a pseudogene. The CDR3 totals 16 residues. The CDR3, as DNA: TGTGCCAGCAGCGCCCGTAGCGGGGGGGGCGTTGAGACCCAGTACTTC. Translated: CASSARSGGGVETQYF.

V gene TRBV7-2 combines with J gene TRBJ2-2, with no clear D. The CDR3 runs 14 residues. Looked up from germline, CDR1 is SGHTA and CDR2 is FQGNSA. Trimming stripped 1 base from V and 5 bases from J, with 8 bases between. The CDR3 DNA reads TGTGCCAGCAGCTTAGATTTCAGTACCGGGGAGCTGTTTTTT. This encodes CASSLDFSTGELFF.

The chain joins TRBV7-8 to TRBJ2-2; possibly TRBD2 for D (5 bases). The V gene's germline CDR1 is SGHVS and CDR2 FQNEAQ. The CDR3 has 14 residues. Trimming shortened V by 4 bases and J by 8 bases, and 14 bases separated the two germline ends. The CDR3, as DNA: TGTGCCAGCAGCTCAAGCTCGGGGTGGGGGGAGCTGTTTTTT. It translates to CASSSSSGWGELFF. Looking up the rest from reference TRBV7-8 and TRBJ2-2 gives the full variable domain: GAGVSQSPRYKVAKRGQDVALRCDPISGHVSLFWYQQALGQGPEFLTYFQNEAQLDKSGLPSDRFFAERPEGSVSTLKIQRTQQEDSAVYLCASSSSSGWGELFFGEGSRLTVL.

The chain couples TRBV6-1 to TRBJ2-5, with 8 bases that match TRBD1. The V and J ends lost 5 bases and 6 bases, in that order; junction bases with no gene match: 5. The germline V gene has CDR1 MNHNS and CDR2 SASEGT. CDR3 size: 13 residues. The CDR3 DNA follows: TGTGCCAGCAGTCCAGACAGGGGTCAGACCCAGTACTTC. This gives the protein CASSPDRGQTQYF.

CDR3 region: CATSRDRASGGTGELFF. In DNA, the CDR3 is TGTGCCACCAGCAGAGATCGGGCTAGCGGGGGCACCGGGGAGCTGTTTTTT. The chain combines TRBV15 with TRBJ2-2; 10 positions agree with TRBD2. The CDR3 runs to 17 residues. The germline V gene encodes CDR1 LNHNV and CDR2 YYDKDF (reference sequence). V lost 0 bases and J lost 4; bases outside the gene matches: 5.

The V gene is TRBV4-3, the J gene TRBJ2-3, with 10 bases that match TRBD2. V was pared by 0 bases and J by 1 base, with 4 bases of the junction left unmatched. Germline-derived CDR1 and CDR2 are LGHNA and YSLEER. The CDR3 has 17 amino acids. As DNA, the CDR3 is TGCGCCAGCAGCCAAGATCACGGGACTAGCGGCACAGATACGCAGTATTTT. Translation: CASSQDHGTSGTDTQYF.

The chain joins TRBV11-2 to TRBJ2-7; maybe TRBD1 (7 bases). This CDR3 is built from 16 residues. Per the germline V gene, CDR1 is SGHAT and CDR2 is FQNNGV. Trimming took 7 bases from V and 1 from J, leaving 20 bases between them. CDR3 coding DNA: TGTGCCAGCACCCTGGAGGCGGGACAGACTTCCTACGAGCAGTACTTC. Translation: CASTLEAGQTSYEQYF.

The chain recombines TRBV27 with TRBJ1-2, with TRBD1 identical over 7 bases. The CDR3 sequence is 15 residues long. Germline V gives CDR1 MNHEY, CDR2 SMNVEV (reference sequence). V gave up 9 bases and J gave up 0 bases; unmatched junction bases: 10. The CDR3 spells CASRDRYFTNYGYTF. CDR3 DNA: TGTGCCAGTAGGGACAGATACTTTACTAACTATGGCTACACCTTC.